A selection of T cell receptor beta chains follows, all from one sample in a study of T cell responses to AZD1222 COVID-19 vaccine. Sequencing was performed with immunoSEQ multiplex PCR; in TCRdb, only in-frame clones are kept and a portion is missing. Here the sample spans some 80,000 clones, 85% to 95% being singletons. Sequences were derived from peripheral blood, sampled on day 0 of AZD1222 vaccination. These receptors all stem from an adult in good health. Each CDR3 is given with its conserved first and last residue. D genes are given only for firm matches. Some rows have no size entry. The others give once, few or many, or a class for an expanded clone.

V gene,D gene,J gene,clone size,CDR3 protein,CDR3 DNA
TRBV28,NA,TRBJ2-5,NA,CASRAMGGDPLTQYF,TGTGCCAGCAGAGCCATGGGGGGCGACCCCTTGACCCAGTACTTC
TRBV9,NA,TRBJ1-4,NA,CASSATGPIGRNEKLFF,TGTGCCAGCAGCGCCACGGGCCCTATAGGGAGGAATGAAAAACTGTTTTTT
TRBV5-4,NA,TRBJ2-1,NA,CASSLSGDEQFF,TGTGCCAGCAGCTTGTCAGGGGATGAGCAGTTCTTC
TRBV6-8,NA,TRBJ2-1,NA,CASSLRGNSYNEQFF,TGTGCCAGCAGTTTACGGGGGAACTCCTACAATGAGCAGTTCTTC
TRBV29-1,TRBD1,TRBJ1-2,NA,CSALGTASGYYGYTF,TGCAGTGCCCTCGGGACAGCTTCAGGTTACTATGGCTACACCTTC
TRBV6-5,NA,TRBJ1-1,NA,CASSYSFNAGKAEAFF,TGTGCCAGCAGTTACTCATTCAATGCAGGGAAGGCTGAAGCTTTCTTT
TRBV7-3,TRBD1,TRBJ2-2,NA,CASSLTYRGIAGELFF,TGTGCCAGCAGCTTAACGTACAGGGGGATAGCCGGGGAGCTGTTTTTT
TRBV5-1,TRBD1,TRBJ1-1,NA,CASSPPGGYTEAFF,TGCGCCAGCAGCCCGCCAGGGGGCTACACTGAAGCTTTCTTT
TRBV27,NA,TRBJ1-2,few,CASSSQAGANYGYTF,TGTGCCAGCAGTTCCCAGGCAGGAGCTAACTATGGCTACACCTTC
TRBV4-3,NA,TRBJ2-2,NA,CASSTRVGNTGELFF,TGCGCCAGCAGTACCAGGGTGGGGAACACCGGGGAGCTGTTTTTT
TRBV2,TRBD1,TRBJ2-7,NA,CASSERRGPYEQYF,TGTGCCAGCAGTGAACGTAGGGGGCCCTACGAGCAGTACTTC
TRBV2,NA,TRBJ1-5,NA,CASSAWTDNQPQHF,TGTGCCAGCAGTGCCTGGACGGACAATCAGCCCCAGCATTTT
TRBV24-1,TRBD1,TRBJ1-2,NA,CATSGTGTGGYTF,TGTGCCACCAGTGGGACAGGGACAGGTGGCTACACCTTC
TRBV6-5,TRBD1,TRBJ1-5,NA,CASSYRQGASNQPQHF,TGTGCCAGCAGTTACCGACAGGGGGCGAGCAATCAGCCCCAGCATTTT
TRBV5-5,TRBD2,TRBJ2-3,NA,CASSISAGGADTQYF,TGTGCCAGCAGCATCTCAGCGGGGGGGGCAGATACGCAGTATTTT
TRBV11-2,NA,TRBJ2-1,NA,CASSFLSSSYNEQFF,TGTGCCAGCAGCTTCTTGTCCAGCTCCTACAATGAGCAGTTCTTC
TRBV18,NA,TRBJ2-5,NA,CASSRDREETQYF,TGTGCCAGCTCACGAGACAGAGAAGAGACCCAGTACTTC
TRBV10-3,NA,TRBJ2-5,NA,CAISEIGETQYF,TGTGCCATCAGTGAGATAGGAGAGACCCAGTACTTC
TRBV3-1/TRBV3-2,NA,TRBJ2-7,once,CASSHGPGPASGEQYF,TGTGCCAGCAGCCACGGGCCGGGACCGGCTTCGGGGGAGCAGTACTTC
TRBV10-3,TRBD1,TRBJ1-2,once,CATFSGQGYPYGYTF,TGTGCCACATTTAGTGGACAGGGGTACCCCTATGGCTACACCTTC
TRBV7-6,NA,TRBJ1-5,NA,CASSLTDSNQPQHF,TGTGCCAGCAGCTTGACAGATAGCAATCAGCCCCAGCATTTT
TRBV5-6,NA,TRBJ2-7,NA,CASSSKYEQYF,TGTGCCAGCAGCTCCAAGTACGAGCAGTACTTC
TRBV7-6,TRBD2,TRBJ2-1,NA,CASSPGLAGGLSYNEQFF,TGTGCCAGCAGCCCTGGGCTAGCGGGGGGGCTTTCCTACAATGAGCAGTTCTTC
TRBV3-1/TRBV3-2,NA,TRBJ1-3,NA,CASSLNSGNTIYF,TGTGCCAGCAGCCTCAACTCTGGAAACACCATATATTTT
TRBV11-3,TRBD2,TRBJ2-1,once,CASSLGGGAQNEQFF,TGTGCCAGCAGCTTGGGCGGGGGGGCCCAAAATGAGCAGTTCTTC
TRBV10-3,TRBD1,TRBJ1-5,NA,CAISGASGTGDQPQHF,TGTGCCATCAGTGGGGCAAGCGGGACAGGGGATCAGCCCCAGCATTTT
TRBV7-2,NA,TRBJ2-3,NA,CASSLESRTVKTDTQYF,TGTGCCAGCAGCTTAGAGTCGAGAACGGTTAAGACAGATACGCAGTATTTT
TRBV11-2,NA,TRBJ1-2,NA,CASSLVQNYGYTF,TGTGCCAGCAGCTTAGTCCAAAACTATGGCTACACCTTC
TRBV2,NA,TRBJ1-6,few,CASSVVETGSPLHF,TGTGCCAGCAGTGTGGTGGAAACGGGATCACCCCTCCACTTT
TRBV19,TRBD1,TRBJ1-2,NA,CASTPTGVLYGYTF,TGTGCCAGTACCCCGACAGGGGTTCTTTATGGCTACACCTTC
TRBV6-1,NA,TRBJ1-4,NA,CASSEPGQANEKLFF,TGTGCCAGCAGTGAGCCGGGACAAGCTAATGAAAAACTGTTTTTT
TRBV9,NA,TRBJ1-3,once,CASSPPLSPGRSGNTIYF,TGTGCCAGCAGCCCCCCCTTGAGTCCGGGCCGCTCTGGAAACACCATATATTTT
TRBV5-1,NA,TRBJ1-2,NA,CASSLGGENYGYTF,TGCGCCAGCAGCTTAGGGGGGGAAAACTATGGCTACACCTTC
TRBV9,TRBD1,TRBJ2-5,once,CASSVALDRGQETQYF,TGTGCCAGCAGCGTAGCTCTAGACAGGGGCCAAGAGACCCAGTACTTC
TRBV10-2,NA,TRBJ1-1,NA,CASSESETMRDTEAFF,TGCGCCAGCAGTGAGTCTGAGACGATGAGGGACACTGAAGCTTTCTTT
TRBV4-1,TRBD1,TRBJ2-1,NA,CASSQEGTAAPYNEQFF,TGCGCCAGCAGCCAAGAGGGGACAGCGGCCCCCTACAATGAGCAGTTCTTC
TRBV11-2,NA,TRBJ2-1,NA,CASSSLSGAYYNEQFF,TGTGCCAGCAGCTCGCTCTCTGGAGCCTACTACAATGAGCAGTTCTTC
TRBV11-2,NA,TRBJ2-7,NA,CASSLGEYEQYF,TGTGCCAGCAGCTTAGGAGAATACGAGCAGTACTTC
TRBV5-5,TRBD1,TRBJ1-6,once,CASSLAQTAGGSYNSPLHF,TGTGCCAGCAGCTTGGCTCAGACGGCAGGGGGTTCCTATAATTCACCCCTCCACTTT
TRBV19,NA,TRBJ1-1,NA,CASSLGQFMNTEAFF,TGTGCCAGTAGTCTAGGACAGTTCATGAACACTGAAGCTTTCTTT
TRBV5-6,NA,TRBJ1-2,few,CASSLMVGDYGYTF,TGTGCCAGCAGCTTAATGGTAGGGGACTATGGCTACACCTTC